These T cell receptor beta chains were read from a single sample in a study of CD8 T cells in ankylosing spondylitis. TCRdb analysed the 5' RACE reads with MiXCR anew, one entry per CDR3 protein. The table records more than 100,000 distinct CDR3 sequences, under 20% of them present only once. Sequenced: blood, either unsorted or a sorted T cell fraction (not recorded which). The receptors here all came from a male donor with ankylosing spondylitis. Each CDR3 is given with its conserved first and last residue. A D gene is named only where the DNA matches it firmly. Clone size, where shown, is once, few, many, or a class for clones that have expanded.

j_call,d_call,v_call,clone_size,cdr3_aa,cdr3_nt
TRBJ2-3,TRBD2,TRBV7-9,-,CASSLFLAGEDTQYF,TGTGCCAGCAGCTTATTCCTAGCGGGAGAAGATACGCAGTATTTT
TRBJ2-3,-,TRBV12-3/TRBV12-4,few,CASSTTESSTDTQYF,TGTGCCAGCAGTACGACGGAATCTAGCACAGATACGCAGTATTTT
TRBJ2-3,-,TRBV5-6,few,CASSSDRGVYTQYF,TGTGCCAGCAGCTCGGACCGGGGCGTTTATACGCAGTATTTT
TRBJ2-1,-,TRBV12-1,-,CASSLADRAPYNEQFF,TGTGCCAGCAGCTTAGCGGACAGGGCACCGTACAATGAGCAGTTCTTC
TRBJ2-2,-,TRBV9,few,CASSVASVTATGELFF,TGTGCCAGCAGCGTAGCCTCCGTGACCGCCACCGGGGAGCTGTTTTTT
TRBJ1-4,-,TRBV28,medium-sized,CASRDAGFNNEKLFF,TGTGCCAGCAGGGACGCCGGCTTTAACAATGAAAAACTGTTTTTT
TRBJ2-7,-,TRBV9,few,CASSVAAGSYEQYF,TGTGCCAGCAGCGTTGCTGCAGGCTCCTACGAGCAGTACTTC
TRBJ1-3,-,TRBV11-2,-,CASSLTIMGRSGNTIYF,TGTGCCAGCAGCTTAACTATTATGGGCCGCTCTGGAAACACCATATATTTT
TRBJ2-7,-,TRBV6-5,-,CASSWVQGSYEQYF,TGTGCCAGCAGTTGGGTTCAAGGCTCCTACGAGCAGTACTTC
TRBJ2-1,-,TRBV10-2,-,CATVSSAYNEQFF,TGCGCCACCGTTTCCTCGGCATACAATGAGCAGTTCTTC
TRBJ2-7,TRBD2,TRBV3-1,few,CASSQDLRGLAGGGYEQYF,TGTGCCAGCAGCCAAGATCTGAGGGGCCTGGCGGGAGGGGGCTACGAGCAGTACTTC
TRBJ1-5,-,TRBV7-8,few,CASRGGEGNQPQHF,TGTGCCAGCAGGGGGGGGGAGGGGAATCAGCCCCAGCATTTT
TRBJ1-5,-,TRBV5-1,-,CASSLVAGPHKDQPQHF,TGCGCCAGCAGCTTGGTAGCAGGGCCCCACAAAGACCAGCCCCAGCATTTT
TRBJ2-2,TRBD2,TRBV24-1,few,CATAAGAGELFF,TGTGCCACCGCGGCGGGAGCCGGGGAGCTGTTTTTT
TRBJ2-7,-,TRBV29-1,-,CSVERGSSYEQYF,TGCAGCGTTGAAAGGGGGAGCTCCTACGAGCAGTACTTC
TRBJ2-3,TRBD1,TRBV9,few,CASSERTGAVADTQYF,TGTGCCAGCAGCGAGAGGACAGGGGCGGTGGCAGATACGCAGTATTTT
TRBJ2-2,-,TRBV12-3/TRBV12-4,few,CASSLTRYTGELFF,TGTGCCAGCAGCCTGACACGCTACACCGGGGAGCTGTTTTTT
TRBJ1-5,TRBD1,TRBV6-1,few,CASIDRVGQPQHF,TGTGCCAGCATCGACAGGGTTGGTCAGCCCCAGCATTTT
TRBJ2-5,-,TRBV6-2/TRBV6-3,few,CASGFFGGEQYF,TGTGCCAGCGGCTTTTTTGGCGGGGAACAGTACTTC
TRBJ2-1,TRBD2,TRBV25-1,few,CASSEYTSGSYEQFF,TGTGCCAGCAGTGAATACACTAGCGGGAGCTATGAGCAGTTCTTC
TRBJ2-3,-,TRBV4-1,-,CASLETPSTDTQYF,TGCGCCAGCTTAGAAACTCCTAGCACAGATACGCAGTATTTT
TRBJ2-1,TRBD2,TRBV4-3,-,CASSQRSRGTGGSVNEQFF,TGCGCCAGCAGCCAAAGGAGTAGAGGAACGGGAGGGTCGGTCAATGAGCAGTTCTTC
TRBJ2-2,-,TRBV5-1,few,CASSRRDPLLPAGELFF,TGCGCCAGCAGCCGCCGGGACCCCCTCTTACCCGCCGGGGAGCTGTTTTTT
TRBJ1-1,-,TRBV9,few,CASSVVAGENTEAFF,TGTGCCAGCAGCGTAGTTGCAGGGGAGAACACTGAAGCTTTCTTT
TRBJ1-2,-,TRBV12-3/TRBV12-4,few,CASSLSLGAYGYTF,TGTGCCAGCAGTTTGTCGTTGGGGGCATATGGCTACACCTTC
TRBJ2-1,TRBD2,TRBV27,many,CASRYGGGSYNEQFF,TGTGCCAGCAGATACGGGGGGGGCTCCTACAATGAGCAGTTCTTC
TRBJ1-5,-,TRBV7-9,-,CASSLGGYNQPQHF,TGTGCCAGCAGCTTGGGGGGGTACAATCAGCCCCAGCATTTT
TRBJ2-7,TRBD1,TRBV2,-,CASSELGIGQGVSEQYF,TGTGCCAGCAGTGAACTAGGGATAGGACAGGGAGTCTCCGAGCAGTACTTC
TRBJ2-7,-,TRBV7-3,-,CASSLRTDEEQYF,TGTGCCAGCAGCTTACGTACGGACGAAGAGCAGTACTTC
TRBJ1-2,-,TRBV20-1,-,CSARDVTGINYGYTF,TGCAGTGCTAGAGATGTCACAGGGATTAACTATGGCTACACCTTC
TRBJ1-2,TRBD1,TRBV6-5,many,CASSYAGTAATYGYTF,TGTGCCAGCAGTTACGCGGGGACAGCTGCTACCTATGGCTACACCTTC
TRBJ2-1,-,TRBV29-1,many,CSVEEPKRAYNEQFF,TGCAGCGTTGAAGAACCTAAGCGAGCGTACAATGAGCAGTTCTTC
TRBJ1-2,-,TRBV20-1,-,CSALLTNYGYTF,TGCAGTGCTCTCTTGACTAACTATGGCTACACCTTC
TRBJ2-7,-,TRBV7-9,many,CASGYQNSYEQYF,TGTGCCTCCGGCTACCAGAACTCCTACGAGCAGTACTTC
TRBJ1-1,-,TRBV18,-,CASSPTNTEAFF,TGTGCCAGCTCACCCACGAACACTGAAGCTTTCTTT
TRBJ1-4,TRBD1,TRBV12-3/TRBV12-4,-,CASTDRGDGKLFF,TGTGCCAGCACAGACAGGGGGGACGGAAAACTGTTTTTT
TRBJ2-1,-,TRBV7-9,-,CASSKLPRNEQFF,TGTGCCAGCAGCAAACTACCACGGAATGAGCAGTTCTTC
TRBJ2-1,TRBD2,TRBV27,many,CASSSLAGKGNEQFF,TGTGCCAGCAGTTCCCTAGCGGGGAAAGGAAATGAGCAGTTCTTC
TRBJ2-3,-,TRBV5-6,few,CASRRGHTGTSSDTQYF,TGTGCCAGCAGGCGCGGCCACACAGGCACCTCTTCAGATACGCAGTATTTT
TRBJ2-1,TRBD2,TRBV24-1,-,CATRGPGTSGRDEQFF,TGTGCCACCAGGGGGCCCGGGACTAGCGGGAGAGATGAGCAGTTCTTC
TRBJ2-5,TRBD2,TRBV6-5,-,CASSYSGLAGETQYF,TGTGCCAGCAGTTACTCGGGTCTAGCGGGAGAGACCCAGTACTTC
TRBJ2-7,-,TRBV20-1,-,CSASSPGVDEQYF,TGCAGTGCTAGTTCCCCAGGGGTAGACGAGCAGTACTTC
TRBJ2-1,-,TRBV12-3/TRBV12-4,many,CASSFRSSYNEQFF,TGTGCCAGCAGTTTCAGGAGCTCCTACAATGAGCAGTTCTTC
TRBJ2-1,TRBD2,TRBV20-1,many,CSALTSGRGNEQFF,TGCAGTGCCTTAACTAGCGGGAGAGGGAATGAGCAGTTCTTC
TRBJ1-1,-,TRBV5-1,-,CASKGDFVDTEAFF,TGCGCCAGCAAAGGCGATTTCGTGGACACTGAAGCTTTCTTT
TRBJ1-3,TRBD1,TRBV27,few,CASSLSRTGNTIYF,TGTGCCAGCAGTTTATCCAGGACAGGGAACACCATATATTTT
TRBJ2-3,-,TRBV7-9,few,CASSPSTRTDTQYF,TGTGCCAGCAGCCCCTCTACCCGCACAGATACGCAGTATTTT
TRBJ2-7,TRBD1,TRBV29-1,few,CSVEDWARQGTYEQYF,TGCAGCGTTGAAGATTGGGCCCGACAGGGCACCTACGAGCAGTACTTC
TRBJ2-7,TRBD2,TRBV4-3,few,CASSFRAGGQYEQYF,TGCGCCAGCAGCTTTAGGGCGGGAGGACAGTACGAGCAGTACTTC
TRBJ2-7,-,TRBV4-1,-,CASSQEVEQYF,TGCGCCAGCAGCCAAGAGGTCGAGCAGTACTTC
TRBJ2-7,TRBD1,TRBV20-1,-,CSARQGGFYEQYF,TGCAGTGCTCGACAGGGGGGTTTCTACGAGCAGTACTTC
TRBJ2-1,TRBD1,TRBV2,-,CASISTGGVSGYEQFF,TGTGCCAGCATATCTACAGGGGGCGTCTCGGGCTATGAGCAGTTCTTC
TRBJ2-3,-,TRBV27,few,CASSLLLSSTDTQYF,TGTGCCAGCAGTTTATTGTTATCTAGCACAGATACGCAGTATTTT
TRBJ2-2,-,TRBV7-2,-,CASSLATGAGELFF,TGTGCCAGCAGCTTAGCGACCGGGGCCGGGGAGCTGTTTTTT
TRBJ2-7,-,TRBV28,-,CASSLFSDGTYEQYF,TGTGCCAGCAGTTTATTTTCGGACGGGACCTACGAGCAGTACTTC